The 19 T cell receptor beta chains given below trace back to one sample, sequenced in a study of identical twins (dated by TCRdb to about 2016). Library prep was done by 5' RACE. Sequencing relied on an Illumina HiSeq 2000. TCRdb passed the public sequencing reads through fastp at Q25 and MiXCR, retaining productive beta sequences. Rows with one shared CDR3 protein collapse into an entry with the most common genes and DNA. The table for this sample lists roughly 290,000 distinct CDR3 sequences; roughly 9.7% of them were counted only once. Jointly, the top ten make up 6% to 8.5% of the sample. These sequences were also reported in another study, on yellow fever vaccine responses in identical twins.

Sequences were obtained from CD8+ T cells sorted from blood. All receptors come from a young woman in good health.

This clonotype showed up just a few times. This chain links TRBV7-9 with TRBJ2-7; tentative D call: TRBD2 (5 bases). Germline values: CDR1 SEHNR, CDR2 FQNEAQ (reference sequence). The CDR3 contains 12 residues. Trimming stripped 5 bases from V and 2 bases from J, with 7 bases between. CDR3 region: CASSHGTYEQYF. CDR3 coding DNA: TGTGCCAGCAGCCACGGGACCTACGAGCAGTACTTC.

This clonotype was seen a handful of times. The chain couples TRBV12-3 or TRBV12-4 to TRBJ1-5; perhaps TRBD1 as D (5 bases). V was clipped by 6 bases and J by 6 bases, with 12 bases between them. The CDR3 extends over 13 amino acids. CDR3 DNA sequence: TGTGCCAGCAGCCGAGTCGGGGGTCAGCCCCAGCATTTT. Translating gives CASSRVGGQPQHF.

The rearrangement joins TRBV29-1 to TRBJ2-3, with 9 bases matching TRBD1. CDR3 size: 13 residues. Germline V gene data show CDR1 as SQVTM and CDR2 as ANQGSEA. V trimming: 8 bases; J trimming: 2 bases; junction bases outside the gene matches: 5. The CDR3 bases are TGCAGCCTACGGACAGGGGACACAGATACGCAGTATTTT. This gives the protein CSLRTGDTDTQYF.

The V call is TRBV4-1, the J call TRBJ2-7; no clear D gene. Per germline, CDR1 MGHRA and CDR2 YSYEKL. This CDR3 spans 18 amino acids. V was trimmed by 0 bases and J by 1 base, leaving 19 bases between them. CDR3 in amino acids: CASSQDGSSGPKSYEQYF. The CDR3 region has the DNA TGCGCCAGCAGCCAAGACGGTTCGTCTGGACCCAAGTCCTACGAGCAGTACTTC.

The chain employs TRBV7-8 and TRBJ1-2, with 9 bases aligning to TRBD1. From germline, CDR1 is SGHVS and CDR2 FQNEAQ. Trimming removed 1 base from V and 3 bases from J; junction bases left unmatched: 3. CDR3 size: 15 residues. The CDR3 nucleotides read TGTGCCAGCAGCTTAGTGACAGGGGGAGACTATGGCTACACCTTC. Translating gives CASSLVTGGDYGYTF.

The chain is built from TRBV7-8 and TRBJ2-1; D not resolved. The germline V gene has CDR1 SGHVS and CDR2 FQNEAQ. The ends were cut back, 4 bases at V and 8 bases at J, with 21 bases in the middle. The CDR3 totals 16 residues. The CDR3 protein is CASSSSPGLEMDEQFF. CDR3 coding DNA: TGTGCCAGCAGCTCCTCTCCTGGTCTGGAGATGGATGAGCAGTTCTTC.

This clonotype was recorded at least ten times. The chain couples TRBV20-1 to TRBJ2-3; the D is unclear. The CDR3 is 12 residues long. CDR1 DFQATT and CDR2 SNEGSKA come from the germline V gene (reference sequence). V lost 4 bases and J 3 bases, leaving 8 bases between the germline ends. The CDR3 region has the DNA TGCAGTGCTATTCGAAGAACAGATACGCAGTATTTT. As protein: CSAIRRTDTQYF.

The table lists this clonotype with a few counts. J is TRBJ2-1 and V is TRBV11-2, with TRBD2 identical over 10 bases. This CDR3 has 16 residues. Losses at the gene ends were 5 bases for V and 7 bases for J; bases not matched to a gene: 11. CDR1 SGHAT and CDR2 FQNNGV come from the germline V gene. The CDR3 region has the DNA TGTGCCAGCAGCACGCTAGCGGGAGTCAGAGTGAATGAGCAGTTCTTC. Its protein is CASSTLAGVRVNEQFF.

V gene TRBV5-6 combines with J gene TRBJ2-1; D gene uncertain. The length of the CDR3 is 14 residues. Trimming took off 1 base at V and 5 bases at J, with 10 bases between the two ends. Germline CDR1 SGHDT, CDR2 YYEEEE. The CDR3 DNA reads TGTGCCAGCAGCTTGCCCGGGCCCCACAATGAGCAGTTCTTC. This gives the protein CASSLPGPHNEQFF.

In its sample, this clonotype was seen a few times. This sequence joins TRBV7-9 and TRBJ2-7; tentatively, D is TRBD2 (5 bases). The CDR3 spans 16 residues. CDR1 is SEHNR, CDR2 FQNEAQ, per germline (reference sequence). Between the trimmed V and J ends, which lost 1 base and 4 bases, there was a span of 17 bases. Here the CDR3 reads CASSLEGTPRGYEQYF. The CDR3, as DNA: TGTGCCAGCAGCTTAGAAGGCACCCCCCGGGGATACGAGCAGTACTTC. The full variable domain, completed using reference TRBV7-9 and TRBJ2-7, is DTGVSQNPRHKITKRGQNVTFRCDPISEHNRLYWYRQTLGQGPEFLTYFQNEAQLEKSRLLSDRFSAERPKGSFSTLEIQRTEQGDSAMYLCASSLEGTPRGYEQYFGPGTRLTVT.

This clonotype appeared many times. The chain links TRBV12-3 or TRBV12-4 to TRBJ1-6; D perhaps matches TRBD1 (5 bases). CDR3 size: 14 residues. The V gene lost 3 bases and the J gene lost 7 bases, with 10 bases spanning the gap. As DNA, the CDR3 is TGTGCCAGCAGTTTTTCTCAGGGAAATTCACCCCTCCACTTT. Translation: CASSFSQGNSPLHF.

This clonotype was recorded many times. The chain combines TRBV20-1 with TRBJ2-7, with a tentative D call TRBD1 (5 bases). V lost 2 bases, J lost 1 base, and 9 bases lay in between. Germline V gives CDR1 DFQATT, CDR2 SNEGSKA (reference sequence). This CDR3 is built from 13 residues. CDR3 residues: CSARTTASYEQYF. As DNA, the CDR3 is TGCAGTGCTAGAACGACAGCGTCCTACGAGCAGTACTTC.

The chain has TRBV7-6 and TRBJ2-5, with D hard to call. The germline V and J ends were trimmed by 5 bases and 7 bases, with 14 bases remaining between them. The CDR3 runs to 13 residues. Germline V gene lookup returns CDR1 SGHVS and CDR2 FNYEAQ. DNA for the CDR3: TGTGCCAGCAGCCCTAAGGTCATGGGGACCCAGTACTTC. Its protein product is CASSPKVMGTQYF.

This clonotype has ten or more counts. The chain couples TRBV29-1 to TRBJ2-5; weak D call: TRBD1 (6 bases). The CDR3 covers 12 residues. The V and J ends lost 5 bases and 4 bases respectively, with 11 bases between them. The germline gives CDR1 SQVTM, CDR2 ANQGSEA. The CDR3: CSVNQQGETQYF. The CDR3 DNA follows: TGCAGCGTTAATCAACAGGGAGAGACCCAGTACTTC.

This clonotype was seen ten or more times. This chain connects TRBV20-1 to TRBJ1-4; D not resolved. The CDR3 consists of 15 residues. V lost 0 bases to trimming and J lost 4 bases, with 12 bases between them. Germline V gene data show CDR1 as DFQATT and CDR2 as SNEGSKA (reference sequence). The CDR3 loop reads CSARDLRVINEKLFF. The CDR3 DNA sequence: TGCAGTGCTAGAGATTTACGGGTGATTAATGAAAAACTGTTTTTT.

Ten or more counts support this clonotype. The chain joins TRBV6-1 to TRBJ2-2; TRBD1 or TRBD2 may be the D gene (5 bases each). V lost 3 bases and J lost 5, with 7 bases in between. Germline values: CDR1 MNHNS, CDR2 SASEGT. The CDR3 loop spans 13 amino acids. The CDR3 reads CASSDEGTGELFF. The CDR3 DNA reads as TGTGCCAGCAGTGACGAGGGGACCGGGGAGCTGTTTTTT.

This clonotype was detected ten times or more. The DNA for the CDR3 is TGTGCCAGCAGTTTTAGCGGGGGGATACGACTCTCCTACAATGAGCAGTTCTTC. This codes for CASSFSGGIRLSYNEQFF. This chain connects TRBV28 to TRBJ2-1; TRBD2 aligns across 10 bases. V lost 3 bases to trimming and J lost 0 bases; unmatched junction nucleotides: 8. Germline V gene sequence: CDR1 MDHEN, CDR2 SYDVKM. This CDR3 region has 18 residues.

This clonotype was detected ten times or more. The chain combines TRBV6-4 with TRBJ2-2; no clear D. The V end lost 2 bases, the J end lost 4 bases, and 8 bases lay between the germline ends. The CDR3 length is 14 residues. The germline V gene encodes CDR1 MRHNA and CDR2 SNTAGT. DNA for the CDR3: TGTGCCAGCAGTGACGACGGTATCACCGGGGAGCTGTTTTTT. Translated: CASSDDGITGELFF.

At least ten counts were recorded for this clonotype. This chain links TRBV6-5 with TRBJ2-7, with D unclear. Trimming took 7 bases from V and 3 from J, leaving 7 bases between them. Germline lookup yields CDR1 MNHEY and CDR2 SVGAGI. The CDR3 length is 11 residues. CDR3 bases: TGTGCCAGCATCCTTGGCTACGAGCAGTACTTC. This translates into CASILGYEQYF.